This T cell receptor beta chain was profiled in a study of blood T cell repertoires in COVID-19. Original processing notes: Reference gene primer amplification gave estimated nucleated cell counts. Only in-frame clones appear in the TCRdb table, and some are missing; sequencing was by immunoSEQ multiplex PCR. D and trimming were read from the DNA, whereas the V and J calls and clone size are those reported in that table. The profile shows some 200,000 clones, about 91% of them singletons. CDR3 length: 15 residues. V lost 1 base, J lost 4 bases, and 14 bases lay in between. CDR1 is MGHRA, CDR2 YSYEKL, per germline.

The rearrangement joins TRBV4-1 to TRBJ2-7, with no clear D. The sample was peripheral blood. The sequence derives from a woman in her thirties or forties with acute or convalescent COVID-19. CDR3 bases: TGCGCCAGCAGCCAAGTTGATGAGGTCCTTTACGAGCAGTACGTC. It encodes CASSQVDEVLYEQYV.